This T cell receptor beta chain emerged from a study of shared clonotypes between healthy human individuals. Sequencing used immunoSEQ multiplex PCR; TCRdb keeps in-frame clones, though not all of them. Of roughly 500,000 clones in the sample, approximately 81% were seen once. The CDR3 runs to 12 residues. With V trimmed by 8 bases and J by 4 bases, 2 bases remained unmatched. Germline lookup yields CDR1 GTSNPN and CDR2 SVGIG (reference sequence). Sequencing was done on a sample of PBMCs. The J gene is TRBJ2-1, the V gene TRBV30; 10 bases fit TRBD2. The TCR was taken from a woman aged 40 to 49 in good health. Some clones in this sample may be carry-over from other donors' samples. The CDR3 DNA reads TGTGCCCGGACTAGCGGATACAATGAGCAGTTCTTC. It is translated as CARTSGYNEQFF.